The present entry profiles one T cell receptor beta chain with its context. The data are from a study of T cells in Graves' hyperthyroidism and ophthalmopathy. Regions amplified from RNA transcripts were the TCR beta CDR3 regions. The HTBI primer set was used in a first-round RT-PCR of the TCR CDR3. From the multiplex PCR reads, TCRdb called clonotypes with MiXCR, one entry per CDR3 protein. The repertoire holds 450,000 to 650,000 distinct CDR3 sequences, with around 14% as singletons. The PBMCs studied were ones that came from approximately 9.9 ml fresh peripheral blood. With 7 bases clipped from V and 5 bases from J, the junction kept 23 bases outside the gene matches. CDR3 length equals 18 residues. Germline CDR1 reads SQVTM; CDR2 reads ANQGSEA.

The TCR comes from a woman aged 18 to 35 with Graves' ophthalmopathy. Sample: blood. The chain joins TRBV29-1 to TRBJ2-5; TRBD2 matches at 9 bases. CDR3 amino acids: CSDRPAPGREGQGETQYF. CDR3 in DNA: TGCAGCGACCGCCCAGCCCCGGGGCGGGAGGGCCAGGGTGAGACCCAGTACTTC.